This T cell receptor beta chain was profiled in a study of CD8 T cells in Susac syndrome. FACS enriched CD8+ TEMRA cells, while bulk CD8+ and CD4+ were negatively isolated. The authors reverse transcribed about 0.5 to 1 ug RNA with random hexamers. The immunoSEQ assay covered 54 Vbeta and 13 Jbeta segments for CDR3. Each CDR3 protein gets one entry after TCRdb re-called the immunoSEQ multiplex PCR reads with MiXCR. The sample lists fewer than 250,000 distinct CDR3 sequences; roughly 92% were seen once. V was shortened by 0 bases and J by 6 bases, with 10 bases between the two germline ends. The CDR3 sequence is 13 residues long. Looked up from germline, CDR1 is SGHRS and CDR2 is YFSETQ.

The chain has TRBV5-1 and TRBJ2-7; TRBD1 is a possible D gene (5 bases). The sequence came from a human donor in good health. The sequenced sample was CD4+ T cells from PBMCs. CDR3 residues: CASSLDRQGEQYF. CDR3 nucleotides: TGCGCCAGCAGCTTGGACAGGCAGGGCGAGCAGTACTTC.